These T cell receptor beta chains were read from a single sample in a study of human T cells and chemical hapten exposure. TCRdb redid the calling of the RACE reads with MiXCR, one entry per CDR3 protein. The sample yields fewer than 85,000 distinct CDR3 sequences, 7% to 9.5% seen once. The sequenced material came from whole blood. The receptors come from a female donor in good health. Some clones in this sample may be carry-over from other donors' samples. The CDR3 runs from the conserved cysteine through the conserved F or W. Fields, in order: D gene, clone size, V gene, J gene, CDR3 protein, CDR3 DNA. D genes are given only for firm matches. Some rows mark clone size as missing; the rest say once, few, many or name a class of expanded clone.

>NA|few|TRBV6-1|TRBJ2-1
CASYRDLAPSAYNEQFF
TGTGCCAGCTACCGGGACTTAGCCCCTTCGGCCTACAATGAGCAGTTCTTC
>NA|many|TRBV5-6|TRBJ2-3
CASSLGLVADTQYF
TGTGCCAGCAGCTTGGGACTAGTAGCAGATACGCAGTATTTT
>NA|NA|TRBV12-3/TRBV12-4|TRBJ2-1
CASSLRGLSYNEQFF
TGTGCCAGCAGTTTAAGGGGTCTCTCCTACAATGAGCAGTTCTTC
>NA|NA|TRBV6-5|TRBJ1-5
CASSPTGGHQPQHF
TGTGCCAGCAGTCCAACAGGAGGCCATCAGCCCCAGCATTTT
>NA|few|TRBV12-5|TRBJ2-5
CASGLVNMPETQYF
TGTGCTAGTGGTTTGGTAAATATGCCGGAGACCCAGTACTTC
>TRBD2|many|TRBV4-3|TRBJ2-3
CASSQTSGGASGTQYF
TGCGCCAGCAGCCAGACTAGCGGGGGGGCATCGGGTACGCAGTATTTT
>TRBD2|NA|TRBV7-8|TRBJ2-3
CASSLGTSGHVTDTQYF
TGTGCCAGCAGCTTAGGTACTAGCGGGCATGTCACAGATACGCAGTATTTT
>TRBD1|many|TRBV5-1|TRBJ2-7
CASSRTGAYEQYF
TGCGCCAGCAGCAGAACAGGGGCCTACGAGCAGTACTTC
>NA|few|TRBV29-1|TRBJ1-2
CSVSGWANYGYTF
TGCAGCGTGTCAGGGTGGGCCAACTATGGCTACACCTTC
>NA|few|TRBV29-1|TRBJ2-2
CSAVGGGELFF
TGCAGCGCAGTCGGGGGAGGGGAGCTGTTTTTT
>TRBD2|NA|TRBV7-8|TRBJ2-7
CASSFGPPGLAGGSYEQYF
TGTGCCAGCAGCTTCGGTCCCCCGGGACTAGCGGGGGGGTCCTACGAGCAGTACTTC
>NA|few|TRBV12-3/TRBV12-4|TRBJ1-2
CASRDDNFYGYTF
TGTGCCAGCAGGGATGACAATTTCTATGGCTACACCTTC
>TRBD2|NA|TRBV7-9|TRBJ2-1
CASSLALAGAYNEQLF
TGTGCCAGCAGCTTAGCACTAGCGGGGGCCTACAATGAGCAGCTCTTC
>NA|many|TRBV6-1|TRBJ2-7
CASSDEGRDIGEQYF
TGTGCCAGCAGTGATGAGGGCAGGGATATTGGCGAGCAGTACTTC
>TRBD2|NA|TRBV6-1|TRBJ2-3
CASSEAGGLVSDTQYF
TGTGCCAGCAGTGAAGCGGGGGGACTAGTATCAGATACGCAGTATTTT
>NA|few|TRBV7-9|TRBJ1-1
CASSLVMGLGTEAFF
TGTGCCAGCAGCTTAGTTATGGGGCTGGGCACTGAAGCTTTCTTT
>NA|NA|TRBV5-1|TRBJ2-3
CASSFSRASTDTQYF
TGCGCCAGCAGCTTTAGCAGGGCCAGCACAGATACGCAGTATTTT
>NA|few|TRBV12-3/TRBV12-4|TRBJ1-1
CASSFGLGRRSPEGTEAFF
TGTGCCAGCAGTTTTGGGTTAGGCAGGCGATCACCAGAGGGGACTGAAGCTTTCTTT
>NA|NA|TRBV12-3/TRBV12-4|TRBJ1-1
CASTTGARDADAFF
TGTGCCAGCACCACGGGGGCTCGGGACGCTGACGCTTTCTTT
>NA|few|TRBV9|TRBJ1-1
CASSVGGATEAFF
TGTGCCAGCAGCGTTGGGGGGGCCACTGAAGCTTTCTTT
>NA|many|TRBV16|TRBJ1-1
CASSHLTGITEAFF
TGTGCCAGCAGCCACCTGACAGGCATCACTGAAGCTTTCTTT
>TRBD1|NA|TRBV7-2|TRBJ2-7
CASSPGTELSYEQYF
TGTGCCAGCAGCCCGGGGACAGAACTCTCCTACGAGCAGTACTTC
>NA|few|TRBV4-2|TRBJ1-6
CASSQTLLYNSPLHF
TGTGCCAGCAGCCAAACACTCCTCTATAATTCACCCCTCCACTTT
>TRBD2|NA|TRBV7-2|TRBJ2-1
CVSSLAASGGGYNEQFF
TGTGTCAGCAGCTTAGCGGCTAGCGGGGGGGGCTACAATGAGCAGTTCTTC
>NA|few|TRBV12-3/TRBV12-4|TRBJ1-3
CASSFTNTIYF
TGTGCCAGCAGTTTTACAAACACCATATATTTT